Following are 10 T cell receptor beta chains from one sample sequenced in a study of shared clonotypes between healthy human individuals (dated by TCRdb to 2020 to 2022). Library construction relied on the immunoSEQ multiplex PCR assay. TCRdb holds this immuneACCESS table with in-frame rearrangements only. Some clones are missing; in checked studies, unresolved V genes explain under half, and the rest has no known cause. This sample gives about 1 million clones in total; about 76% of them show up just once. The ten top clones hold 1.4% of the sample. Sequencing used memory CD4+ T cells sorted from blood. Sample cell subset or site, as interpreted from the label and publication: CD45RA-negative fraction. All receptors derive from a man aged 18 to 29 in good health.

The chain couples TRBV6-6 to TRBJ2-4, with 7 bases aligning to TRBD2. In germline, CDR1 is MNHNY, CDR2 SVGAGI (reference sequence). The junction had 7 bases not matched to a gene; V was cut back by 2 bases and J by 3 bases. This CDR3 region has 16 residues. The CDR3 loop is CASSYGRERGKNIQYF. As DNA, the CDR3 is TGTGCCAGCAGTTACGGGCGGGAGCGAGGCAAAAACATTCAGTACTTC.

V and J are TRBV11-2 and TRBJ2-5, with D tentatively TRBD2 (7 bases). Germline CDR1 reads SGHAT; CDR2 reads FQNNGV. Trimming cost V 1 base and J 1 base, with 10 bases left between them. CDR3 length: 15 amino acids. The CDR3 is CASSLAGGSQETQYF. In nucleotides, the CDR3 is TGTGCCAGCAGCTTAGCGGGGGGCTCCCAAGAGACCCAGTACTTC.

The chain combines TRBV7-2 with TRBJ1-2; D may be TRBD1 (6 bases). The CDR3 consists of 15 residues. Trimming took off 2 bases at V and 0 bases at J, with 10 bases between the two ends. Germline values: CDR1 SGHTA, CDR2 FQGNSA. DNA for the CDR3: TGTGCCAGCAGCTTACGGGGGGCCGCTAACTATGGCTACACCTTC. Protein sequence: CASSLRGAANYGYTF.

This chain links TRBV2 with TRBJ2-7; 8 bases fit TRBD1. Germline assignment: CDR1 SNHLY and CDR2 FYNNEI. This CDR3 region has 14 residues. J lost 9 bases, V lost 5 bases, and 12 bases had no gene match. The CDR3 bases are TGTGCCAGCAGTAGACAGGGGAAATCCCAGCGGCAGTACTTC. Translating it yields CASSRQGKSQRQYF.

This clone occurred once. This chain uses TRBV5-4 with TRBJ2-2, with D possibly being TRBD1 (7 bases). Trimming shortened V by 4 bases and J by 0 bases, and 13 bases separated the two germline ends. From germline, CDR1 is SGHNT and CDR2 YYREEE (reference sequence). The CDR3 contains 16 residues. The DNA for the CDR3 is TGTGCCAGCAGCCAGGGGGGCCGATCGAACACCGGGGAGCTGTTTTTT. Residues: CASSQGGRSNTGELFF.

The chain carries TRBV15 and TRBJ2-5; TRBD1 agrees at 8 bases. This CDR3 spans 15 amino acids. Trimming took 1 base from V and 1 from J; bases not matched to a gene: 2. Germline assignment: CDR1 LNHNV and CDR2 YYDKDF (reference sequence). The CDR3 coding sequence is TGTGCCACCAGCAGAGTCACAGGGGGCCAAGAGACCCAGTACTTC. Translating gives CATSRVTGGQETQYF.

For the CDR3, the DNA is TGCGCCAGCAGCTTGTATGGGGAAACCACAGATACGCAGTATTTT. Translated: CASSLYGETTDTQYF. The chain links TRBV5-1 to TRBJ2-3; D uncertain. In germline, CDR1 is SGHRS, CDR2 YFSETQ. Trimming removed 1 base from V and 2 bases from J, with 11 bases in between. This CDR3 comprises 15 residues. Together with reference TRBV5-1 and TRBJ2-3, the CDR3 gives the full variable domain: KAGVTQTPRYLIKTRGQQVTLSCSPISGHRSVSWYQQTPGQGLQFLFEYFSETQRNKGNFPGRFSGRQFSNSRSEMNVSTLELGDSALYLCASSLYGETTDTQYFGPGTRLTVL.

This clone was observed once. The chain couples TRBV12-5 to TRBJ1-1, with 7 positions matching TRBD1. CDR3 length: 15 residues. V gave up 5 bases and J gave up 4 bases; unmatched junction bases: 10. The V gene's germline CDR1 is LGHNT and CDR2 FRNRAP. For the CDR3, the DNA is TGTGCTAGTGGTACGGACAGGCACCGAACCACTGAAGCTTTCTTT. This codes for CASGTDRHRTTEAFF.

CDR3 nucleotide sequence: TGTGCCAGCTTCGGCAGGGACTACGAGCAGTACTTC. Amino acids: CASFGRDYEQYF. The chain is built from TRBV6-5 and TRBJ2-7; TRBD1 might be the D (5 bases). The CDR3 totals 12 residues. V was cut by 8 bases and J by 3 bases, with 11 bases left in between. CDR1 MNHEY and CDR2 SVGAGI come from the germline V gene.

The CDR3 nucleotides are TGTGCCAGCAGCGTTTCGGCGAACCTGAACACTGAAGCTTTCTTT. It yields the protein CASSVSANLNTEAFF. The chain carries TRBV9 and TRBJ1-1; D unresolved. V was shortened by 2 bases and J by 0 bases, with 11 bases between the two germline ends. Germline V gene data show CDR1 as SGDLS and CDR2 as YYNGEE. CDR3 size: 15 residues.